A single sample gave rise to the 27 T cell receptor beta chains below, sequenced in a study of T cell repertoires in cytomegalovirus infection. TCRdb re-called the reads with MiXCR, one entry per CDR3 protein. The data contain 570,000 or so distinct CDR3 sequences, over 35% of them singletons. Antigens for these TCRs are unknown. The sequences come from cultured PBMCs, collected from culture after CMV antigen stimulation. These receptors all stem from a human donor in good health (CMV status not recorded). Some clones in this sample may be carry-over from other donors' samples.

The gene calls are TRBV7-6 and TRBJ2-5, with D possibly matching TRBD2 (6 bases). CDR3 size: 15 residues. V was pared by 2 bases and J by 2 bases, with 12 bases between. CDR1 is SGHVS and CDR2 is FNYEAQ in the germline V gene. The CDR3 sequence: CASSLYGGVQETQYF. The CDR3 DNA is TGTGCCAGCAGCTTATACGGCGGGGTACAAGAGACCCAGTACTTC.

The sample holds one count of this clonotype. This sequence joins TRBV11-1 and TRBJ2-1; 12 nucleotides align to TRBD2. Germline trimming cut 6 bases from V and 5 bases from J; bases unmatched to any gene: 5. Germline assignment: CDR1 SGHAT and CDR2 FQDESV (reference sequence). The CDR3 contains 15 residues. The CDR3 coding sequence is TGTGCCAGCAGTATTGGACTAGCGGGGAACAATGAGCAGTTCTTC. Translation gives CASSIGLAGNNEQFF.

V is TRBV7-2 and J is TRBJ1-2; 10 positions agree with TRBD1. The germline gives CDR1 SGHTA, CDR2 FQGNSA. Trimming removed 4 bases from V and 4 bases from J; junction bases left unmatched: 6. The CDR3 runs to 15 residues. The CDR3 reads CASSSRDRGVYGYTF. The CDR3 region has the DNA TGTGCCAGCAGCTCCAGGGACAGGGGAGTCTATGGCTACACCTTC.

This clonotype was seen a handful of times. The rearrangement uses TRBV7-2 and TRBJ2-7; D might be TRBD2 (5 bases). There are 15 residues in the CDR3. The V gene's germline CDR1 is SGHTA and CDR2 FQGNSA. V lost 5 bases to trimming and J lost 2 bases, with 16 bases between them. This CDR3 reads CASSEIGGGAYEQYF. The CDR3, as DNA: TGTGCCAGCAGCGAGATAGGAGGCGGAGCCTACGAGCAGTACTTC.

This clonotype has just one count. The chain couples TRBV5-1 to TRBJ2-1; perhaps TRBD1 as D (5 bases). Deletions cut 0 bases from V and 10 bases from J, with 11 bases between. This CDR3 has 13 amino acids. The germline gives CDR1 SGHRS, CDR2 YFSETQ. CDR3 region: CASSLDPAGEQFF. Written as DNA, the CDR3 is TGCGCCAGCAGCTTGGATCCAGCAGGGGAGCAGTTCTTC.

This clonotype was detected once. V is TRBV6-6 and J is TRBJ2-3; weak D call: TRBD1 (6 bases). From germline, CDR1 is MNHNY and CDR2 SVGAGI (reference sequence). Trimming stripped 6 bases from V and 5 bases from J, with 12 bases between. The CDR3 is made up of 13 amino acids. The CDR3 DNA sequence: TGTGCCAGCAGCGACCTCAGGGGAGATACGCAGTATTTT. Its protein product is CASSDLRGDTQYF.

This chain connects TRBV5-1 to TRBJ1-1, with a weak D call TRBD1 (5 bases). Germline CDR1 is SGHRS and CDR2 is YFSETQ. CDR3 length: 18 residues. V was shortened by 0 bases and J by 0 bases, with 18 bases between the two germline ends. The chain's CDR3 is CASSLASGYGQLNTEAFF. The CDR3, as DNA: TGCGCCAGCAGCTTGGCCTCCGGATACGGACAACTGAACACTGAAGCTTTCTTT.

As DNA, the CDR3 is TGTGCCAGCAGCTTATTCGGCGGGTTAAGCTCCTACGAGCAGTACTTC. It translates to CASSLFGGLSSYEQYF. The V call is TRBV7-6, the J call TRBJ2-7, with D maybe TRBD2 (5 bases). Germline V gene lookup returns CDR1 SGHVS and CDR2 FNYEAQ. The CDR3 runs to 16 residues. V lost 2 bases, J lost 0 bases, and 14 bases lay in between.

CDR3 nucleotides: TGTGCCAGCTCACCACCGAGGAGGGCCTCCCTTTACAATGAGCAGTTCTTC. It codes for CASSPPRRASLYNEQFF. The V and J genes are TRBV18 and TRBJ2-1, with D maybe TRBD2 (6 bases). The length of the CDR3 is 17 residues. V was cut by 0 bases and J by 4 bases, with 16 bases left in between. The germline gives CDR1 KGHSH, CDR2 LQKENI.

The chain has TRBV2 and TRBJ2-3; D possibly corresponds to TRBD1 (5 bases). V lost 1 base, J lost 0 bases, and 5 bases lay in between. CDR1 is SNHLY, CDR2 FYNNEI, per germline. This CDR3 spans 14 amino acids. The CDR3 region has the DNA TGTGCCAGCAGTGAAGGACAGAGCACAGATACGCAGTATTTT. Amino acids: CASSEGQSTDTQYF.

This chain joins TRBV4-3 and TRBJ2-1; a weak D match, TRBD2 (6 bases). Germline V gene sequence: CDR1 LGHNA, CDR2 YSLEER. The CDR3 extends over 17 amino acids. Trimming pared 4 bases from V and 6 bases from J, leaving 22 bases between. The CDR3: CASSPTRVGGIGNEQFF. In DNA form, the CDR3 reads TGCGCCAGCAGCCCCACGCGGGTTGGCGGGATAGGCAATGAGCAGTTCTTC.

This clonotype was found a few times. The rearrangement links TRBV7-2 to TRBJ2-5; D is unresolved. V lost 5 bases, J lost 5 bases, and 6 bases lay in between. CDR1 and CDR2 from the germline V gene are SGHTA and FQGNSA. The CDR3 spans 11 residues. In nucleotides, the CDR3 is TGTGCCAGCAGCAACCGGGAGACCCAGTACTTC. Translating it yields CASSNRETQYF.

This clonotype was seen a handful of times. This chain joins TRBV7-8 and TRBJ2-7, with TRBD1 matching over 7 bases. The CDR3 runs to 15 residues. Germline CDR1 and CDR2: SGHVS and FQNEAQ. The J segment lost 4 bases and the V segment lost 2 bases, leaving 8 bases of the junction unmatched. CDR3 region: CASSLRPGTEYEQYF. The CDR3, as DNA: TGTGCCAGCAGCTTAAGGCCGGGGACAGAGTACGAGCAGTACTTC.

This sequence joins TRBV7-8 and TRBJ1-5, with unresolved D. This CDR3 contains 14 residues. The germline V gene has CDR1 SGHVS and CDR2 FQNEAQ. Trimming shortened V by 5 bases and J by 4 bases, and 12 bases separated the two germline ends. In nucleotides, the CDR3 is TGTGCCAGCAGCCCGGCGGTCGGAAATCAGCCCCAGCATTTT. As protein: CASSPAVGNQPQHF.

This chain connects TRBV10-3 to TRBJ2-1; D tentatively reads TRBD1 or TRBD2 (6 bases each). The CDR3 consists of 14 residues. Trimming stripped 5 bases from V and 2 bases from J, with 10 bases between. Germline CDR1 reads ENHRY; CDR2 reads SYGVKD. The CDR3 loop reads CAISKGEAYNEQFF. CDR3 coding DNA: TGTGCCATCAGTAAGGGGGAGGCCTACAATGAGCAGTTCTTC.

The rearrangement uses TRBV4-1 and TRBJ2-2, with 11 bases aligning to TRBD2. The CDR3 consists of 16 residues. With 2 bases clipped from V and 5 bases from J, the junction kept 4 bases outside the gene matches. CDR1 and CDR2 (germline): MGHRA, YSYEKL. This CDR3 reads CASSQKLAGDTGELFF. The CDR3 bases are TGCGCCAGCAGCCAAAAACTAGCGGGAGATACCGGGGAGCTGTTTTTT.

The chain joins TRBV7-6 to TRBJ1-1; no clear D gene. The germline gives CDR1 SGHVS, CDR2 FNYEAQ. The CDR3 is 15 amino acids. V dropped 4 bases and J dropped 0 bases, with 12 bases sitting between them. The CDR3 is CASSSVGGMNTEAFF. The CDR3 coding sequence is TGTGCCAGCAGCTCCGTCGGAGGAATGAACACTGAAGCTTTCTTT. The full variable domain, in which reference TRBV7-6 and TRBJ1-1 provide the parts outside the CDR3, is GAGVSQSPRYKVTKRGQDVALRCDPISGHVSLYWYRQALGQGPEFLTYFNYEAQQDKSGLPNDRFSAERPEGSISTLTIQRTEQRDSAMYRCASSSVGGMNTEAFFGQGTRLTVV.

This sequence joins TRBV11-2 and TRBJ1-4; D remains unclear. The CDR3 spans 14 residues. V lost 8 bases to trimming and J lost 7 bases, with 17 bases between them. Germline V gene data show CDR1 as SGHAT and CDR2 as FQNNGV. CDR3 nucleotide sequence: TGTGCCAGCCGACCGGCCGGGCCGCGTGAAAAACTGTTTTTT. It specifies CASRPAGPREKLFF. The whole variable domain, remainder taken from reference TRBV11-2 and TRBJ1-4, is EAGVAQSPRYKIIEKRQSVAFWCNPISGHATLYWYQQILGQGPKLLIQFQNNGVVDDSQLPKDRFSAERLKGVDSTLKIQPAKLEDSAVYLCASRPAGPREKLFFGSGTQLSVL.

The table lists this clonotype with a few counts. The chain combines TRBV25-1 with TRBJ2-1; 10 bases line up with TRBD2. The germline V gene encodes CDR1 MGHDK and CDR2 SYGVNS. The CDR3 covers 16 residues. V lost 5 bases to trimming and J lost 5 bases; unmatched junction nucleotides: 9. The CDR3 loop is CASSPRSGGVDNEQFF. DNA for the CDR3: TGTGCCAGCAGTCCCCGGAGCGGGGGGGTGGACAATGAGCAGTTCTTC.

The chain employs TRBV20-1 and TRBJ1-1; D possibly corresponds to TRBD1 (6 bases). With 6 bases removed from V and 0 bases from J, the gap between germline ends came to 14 bases. CDR1 is DFQATT, CDR2 SNEGSKA, per germline (reference sequence). The length of the CDR3 is 14 residues. CDR3 in amino acids: CSARQDSMNTEAFF. The CDR3, as DNA: TGCAGTGCACGACAGGACAGCATGAACACTGAAGCTTTCTTT.

This clonotype occurred a few times. V usage is TRBV6-5 and J usage is TRBJ2-5; maybe TRBD2 (5 bases). This CDR3 has 15 residues. V shed 6 bases and J shed 2 bases, with 16 bases lying between them. Germline V CDR1 and CDR2: MNHEY, SVGAGI. The CDR3 is CASSPSYRGQETQYF. CDR3 coding DNA: TGTGCCAGCAGCCCGTCCTATCGGGGACAAGAGACCCAGTACTTC.

The chain has TRBV2 and TRBJ2-7; TRBD1 is a possible D gene (6 bases). CDR3 size: 13 residues. The germline CDR1 and CDR2 sequences are SNHLY and FYNNEI. With 4 bases removed from V and 4 bases from J, the gap between germline ends came to 11 bases. CDR3 in amino acids: CASSGGQIYEQYF. CDR3 nucleotides: TGTGCCAGCAGTGGGGGGCAGATTTACGAGCAGTACTTC.

The rearrangement uses TRBV7-9 and TRBJ2-5; either TRBD1 or TRBD2 may fit D (6 bases each). V was pared by 11 bases and J by 5 bases, with 12 bases between. Germline V gene lookup returns CDR1 SEHNR and CDR2 FQNEAQ (reference sequence). The CDR3 sequence is 11 residues long. As DNA, the CDR3 is TGTGCCGGAGGGGGAACGGAGACCCAGTACTTC. This codes for CAGGGTETQYF.

This chain joins TRBV11-2 and TRBJ2-7; tentative D call: TRBD2 (5 bases). Germline CDR1 SGHAT, CDR2 FQNNGV. The V gene lost 4 bases and the J gene lost 8 bases, with 15 bases spanning the gap. CDR3 size: 13 residues. The CDR3: CASSSPTDSKQYF. CDR3 nucleotide sequence: TGTGCCAGCAGCTCCCCGACGGACTCTAAGCAGTACTTC.

The J gene is TRBJ2-7, the V gene TRBV20-1; perhaps TRBD2 as D (6 bases). Germline CDR1 is DFQATT and CDR2 is SNEGSKA (reference sequence). The CDR3 loop spans 14 amino acids. V was pared by 6 bases and J by 5 bases, with 20 bases between. In DNA, the CDR3 is TGCAGTGCGTTGCTGGGGGGACGAGGGGACGAGCAGTACTTC. Translated: CSALLGGRGDEQYF.

The sample holds a few counts of this clonotype. V usage is TRBV6-2 or TRBV6-3 and J usage is TRBJ2-3, with D unresolved. The CDR3 totals 17 residues. The V end was cut by 4 bases, the J end by 0 bases, with 17 bases between. Germline loops: CDR1 MNHEY, CDR2 SVGEGT. CDR3 amino acids: CASSSRRGETSTDTQYF. As DNA, the CDR3 is TGTGCCAGCAGTTCAAGGCGCGGAGAAACTAGCACAGATACGCAGTATTTT.

DNA for the CDR3: TGTGCCAGCAGTTTCCAACAGGGACTAGAAGCTTTCTTT. The encoded protein is CASSFQQGLEAFF. This rearrangement joins TRBV12-3 or TRBV12-4 to TRBJ1-1; D is perhaps TRBD1 (6 bases). V was pared by 3 bases and J by 8 bases, with 13 bases between. The CDR3 contains 13 residues.